This T cell receptor (beta chain) came from a study of blood T cell repertoires in COVID-19. Study overall: The study drew acute and convalescent COVID-19 samples from the United States, Italy and Spain. Nucleic acid was either cDNA or gDNA, and it came from T cells, B-cell-depleted T cells, or PBMCs.

Germline CDR1 is LNHDA and CDR2 is SQIVND (reference sequence). The CDR3 runs 16 residues. V was pared by 3 bases and J by 5 bases, with 11 bases of the junction left unmatched. Method: immunoSEQ multiplex PCR; TCRdb's copy keeps in-frame clones and lacks some. The sample lists some 38,000 clones; around 90% were seen once. The TCR was taken from a man aged 55 to 70 with active or convalescent COVID-19. The sequenced sample was peripheral blood. The V gene is TRBV19, the J gene TRBJ2-3, with 7 bases identical to TRBD2. The CDR3 DNA reads as TGTGCCAGTAGTATGATCATGGCGGGAGCGAGAGATACGCAGTATTTT. It encodes CASSMIMAGARDTQYF.